This T cell receptor beta chain came from a study of cytomegalovirus exposure and HLA in healthy donors. The PCR was carried out with 60 Vbeta primers and 13 Jbeta primers. Profiled with immunoSEQ multiplex PCR; TCRdb holds only in-frame clones, not every one. This sample has 80,000 or so clones, with around three quarters found just once. To note about this clone: Distinct nucleotide sequences in the sample also encode this CDR3.

CDR3 length equals 14 residues. Germline V lookup: CDR1 SQVTM, CDR2 ANQGSEA. Trimming took off 5 bases at V and 4 bases at J, with 14 bases between the two ends. J is TRBJ2-2 and V is TRBV29-1, with D maybe TRBD2 (7 bases). Sequencing used PBMCs. This receptor was taken from a woman between 40 and 50 years old in good health and CMV-seronegative. CDR3: CSVYRGGPTGELFF. CDR3 coding DNA: TGCAGCGTTTATAGGGGGGGACCCACCGGGGAGCTGTTTTTT.